The 10 T cell receptor beta chains in this list originate from one sample, sequenced in a study of a mutant IDH1 vaccine in newly diagnosed glioma (dated by TCRdb to about 2021). Their antigen targets remain unknown. Libraries were constructed by the immunoSEQ multiplex PCR assay. TCRdb mirrors the immuneACCESS table, restricted to in-frame sequences. Some clones are absent from its copies; in checked studies, under half trace to an unresolved V gene, and the reason for the others is unknown. This sample has around 30,000 clones in its table, and more than 70% of those were observed once. Clones ranked in the top ten supply roughly 8% of the sample. The sample's time point label, in plain terms: week 23, last vaccination. Each vaccine dose, consisting of 300 ug of a 20-mer mutant IDH1 peptide in Montanide, was administered subcutaneously with topical imiquimod. Sample: PBMCs, taken from a glioma patient whose treatment included an IDH1 peptide vaccine. Every receptor here comes from a woman aged 18-29 years with glioma.

The chain is built from TRBV9 and TRBJ2-3; no reliable D call. In germline, CDR1 is SGDLS, CDR2 YYNGEE. There are 15 residues in the CDR3. V lost 3 bases to trimming and J lost 5 bases, with 16 bases between them. CDR3 sequence: CASSGPGPPRDTQYF. The CDR3 region has the DNA TGTGCCAGCAGCGGCCCAGGACCGCCCAGAGATACGCAGTATTTT.

The V call is TRBV7-9, the J call TRBJ2-1; a possible D gene is TRBD2 (6 bases). V was clipped by 3 bases and J by 4 bases, with 10 bases between them. The CDR3 is 14 amino acids. Germline CDR1 is SEHNR and CDR2 is FQNEAQ (reference sequence). The CDR3 is CASSFGGTYNEQFF. The CDR3 bases are TGTGCCAGCAGCTTCGGCGGGACGTACAATGAGCAGTTCTTC.

Only one count was recorded for this clone. The CDR3 here is CASTRFSGTLTDTQYF. In DNA, the CDR3 is TGTGCCAGCACCCGATTTTCCGGGACCCTCACAGATACGCAGTATTTT. V and J are TRBV2 and TRBJ2-3; the D call may be TRBD1 or TRBD2 (5 bases each). Trimming cost V 7 bases and J 2 bases, with 19 bases left between them. Germline CDR1 and CDR2: SNHLY and FYNNEI. The CDR3 spans 16 residues.

This chain connects TRBV19 to TRBJ1-1; 8 bases match TRBD1. The germline gives CDR1 LNHDA, CDR2 SQIVND (reference sequence). Trimming removed 6 bases from V and 6 bases from J; junction bases left unmatched: 12. This CDR3 contains 15 residues. As DNA, the CDR3 is TGTGCCAGTAGCACATCCCGGACAGGGTTGGCTGAAGCTTTCTTT. Its protein is CASSTSRTGLAEAFF.

The rearrangement joins TRBV7-9 to TRBJ2-1; 8 bases agree with TRBD2. Germline assignment: CDR1 SEHNR and CDR2 FQNEAQ (reference sequence). Trimming at V came to 10 bases and at J to 9 bases, leaving 14 bases not matched to a gene. The CDR3 covers 14 residues. The CDR3 loop reads CATPGGSGIGEQFF. For the CDR3, the DNA is TGTGCCACCCCGGGCGGTAGCGGGATTGGTGAGCAGTTCTTC. Based on the CDR3 plus reference TRBV7-9 and TRBJ2-1, the full variable domain is DTGVSQNPRHKITKRGQNVTFRCDPISEHNRLYWYRQTLGQGPEFLTYFQNEAQLEKSRLLSDRFSAERPKGSFSTLEIQRTEQGDSAMYLCATPGGSGIGEQFFGPGTRLTVL.

This chain joins TRBV6-5 and TRBJ1-5; 7 nucleotides line up with TRBD1. V lost 5 bases to trimming and J lost 4 bases; unmatched junction nucleotides: 5. The length of the CDR3 is 14 residues. From germline, CDR1 is MNHEY and CDR2 SVGAGI. The CDR3 DNA reads as TGTGCCAGCAGTCCCGGGACAGCAAATCAGCCCCAGCATTTT. Encoded protein: CASSPGTANQPQHF.

The rearrangement joins TRBV19 to TRBJ1-1; D is uncertain. The CDR3 loop spans 12 amino acids. Trimming took 7 bases from V and 1 from J, leaving 7 bases between them. Germline V gene data show CDR1 as LNHDA and CDR2 as SQIVND (reference sequence). The CDR3 loop is CASILGNTEAFF. DNA of the CDR3: TGTGCCAGTATACTAGGGAACACTGAAGCTTTCTTT.

This chain's CDR3 is CASSAAVVDSPLHF. The CDR3 bases are TGCGCCAGCAGCGCCGCCGTAGTCGATTCACCCCTCCACTTT. V usage is TRBV4-1 and J usage is TRBJ1-6, with D unclear. Germline V gives CDR1 MGHRA, CDR2 YSYEKL. The CDR3 covers 14 residues. V was shortened by 5 bases and J by 8 bases, with 13 bases between the two germline ends.

This clone was seen more than once but under ten times. V usage is TRBV29-1 and J usage is TRBJ2-6; D remains unclear. Trimming pared 5 bases from V and 0 bases from J, leaving 5 bases between. The CDR3 length is 13 residues. CDR1 is SQVTM, CDR2 ANQGSEA, per germline. This CDR3 is CSVMFSGANVLTF. CDR3 bases: TGCAGCGTTATGTTCTCTGGGGCCAACGTCCTGACTTTC.

CDR3 residues: CASSYSSRLAKNIQYF. For the CDR3, the DNA is TGTGCCAGCAGTTACTCTTCTAGACTAGCCAAAAACATTCAGTACTTC. V and J are TRBV6-5 and TRBJ2-4; unclear D gene. This CDR3 is 16 amino acids long. V was cut by 0 bases and J by 0 bases, with 9 bases left in between. CDR1 is MNHEY and CDR2 is SVGAGI in the germline V gene.